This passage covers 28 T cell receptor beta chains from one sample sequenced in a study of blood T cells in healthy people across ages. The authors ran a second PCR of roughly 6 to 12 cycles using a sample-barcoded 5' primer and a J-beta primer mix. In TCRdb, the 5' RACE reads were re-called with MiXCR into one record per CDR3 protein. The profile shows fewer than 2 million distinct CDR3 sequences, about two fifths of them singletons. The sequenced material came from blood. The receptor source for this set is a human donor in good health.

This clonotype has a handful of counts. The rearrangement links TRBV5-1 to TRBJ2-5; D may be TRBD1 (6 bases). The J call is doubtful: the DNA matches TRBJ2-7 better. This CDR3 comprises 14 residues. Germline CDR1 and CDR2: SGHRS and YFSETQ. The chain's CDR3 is CAPRGPGPCHEQYF. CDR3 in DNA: TGCGCCCCCAGGGGACCGGGGCCTTGCCACGAGCAGTACTTC.

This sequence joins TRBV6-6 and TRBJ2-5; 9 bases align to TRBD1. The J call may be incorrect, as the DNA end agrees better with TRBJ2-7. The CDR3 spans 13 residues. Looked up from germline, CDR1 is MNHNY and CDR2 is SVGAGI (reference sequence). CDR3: CASSRQGDHEQYF. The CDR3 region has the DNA TGTGCCAGCAGCAGACAGGGGGACCACGAGCAGTACTTC.

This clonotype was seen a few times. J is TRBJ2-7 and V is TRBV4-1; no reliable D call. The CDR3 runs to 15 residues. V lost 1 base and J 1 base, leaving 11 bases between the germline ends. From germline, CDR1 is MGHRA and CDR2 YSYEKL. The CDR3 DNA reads TGCGCCAGCAGCCAAGCTCTGACTGGGTCCTACGAGCAGTACTTC. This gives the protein CASSQALTGSYEQYF.

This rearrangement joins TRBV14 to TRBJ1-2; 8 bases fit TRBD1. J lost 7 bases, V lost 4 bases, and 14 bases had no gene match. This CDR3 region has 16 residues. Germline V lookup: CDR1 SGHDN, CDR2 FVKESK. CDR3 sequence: CASSPRYLDRVLGYTF. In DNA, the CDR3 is TGTGCCAGCAGCCCGCGATATTTGGACAGGGTTCTTGGCTACACCTTC.

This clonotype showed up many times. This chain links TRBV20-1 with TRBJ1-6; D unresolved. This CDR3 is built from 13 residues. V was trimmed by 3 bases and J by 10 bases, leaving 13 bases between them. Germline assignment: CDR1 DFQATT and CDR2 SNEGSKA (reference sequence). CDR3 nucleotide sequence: TGCAGTGCTAGTCCTGCGGAATACTCACCCCTCCACTTT. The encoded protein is CSASPAEYSPLHF.

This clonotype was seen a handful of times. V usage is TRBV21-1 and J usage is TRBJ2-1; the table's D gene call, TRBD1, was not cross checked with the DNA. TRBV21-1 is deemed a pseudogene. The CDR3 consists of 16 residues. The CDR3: CASSTRQGATNNEQFF. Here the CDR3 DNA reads TGTGCCAGCAGCACCAGACAGGGGGCTACAAACAATGAGCAGTTCTTC.

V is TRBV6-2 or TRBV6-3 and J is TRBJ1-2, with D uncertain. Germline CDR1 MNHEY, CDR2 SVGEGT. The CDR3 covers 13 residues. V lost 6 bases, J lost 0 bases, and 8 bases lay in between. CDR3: CASSSISNYGYTF. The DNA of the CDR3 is TGTGCCAGCAGCTCTATTTCTAACTATGGCTACACCTTC.

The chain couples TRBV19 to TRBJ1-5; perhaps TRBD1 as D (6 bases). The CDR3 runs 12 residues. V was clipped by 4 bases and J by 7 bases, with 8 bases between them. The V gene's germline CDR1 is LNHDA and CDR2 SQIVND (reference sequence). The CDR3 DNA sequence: TGTGCCAGTAGTAAAGGGGGACAGCCCCAGCATTTT. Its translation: CASSKGGQPQHF. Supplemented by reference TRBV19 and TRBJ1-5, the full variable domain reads DGGITQSPKYLFRKEGQNVTLSCEQNLNHDAMYWYRQDPGQGLRLIYYSQIVNDFQKGDIAEGYSVSREKKESFPLTVTSAQKNPTAFYLCASSKGGQPQHFGDGTRLSIL.

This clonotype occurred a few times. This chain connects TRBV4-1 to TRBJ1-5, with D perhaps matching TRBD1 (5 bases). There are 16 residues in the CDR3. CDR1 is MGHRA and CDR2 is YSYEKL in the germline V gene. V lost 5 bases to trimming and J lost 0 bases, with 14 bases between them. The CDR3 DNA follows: TGCGCCAGCAGCTCTGGGACGGTCCGTAGCAATCAGCCCCAGCATTTT. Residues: CASSSGTVRSNQPQHF.

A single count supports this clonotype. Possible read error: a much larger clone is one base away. In DNA form, the CDR3 reads TGTGCCAGCAGGATGGGACTAGCCGGGGCTGGGCAGTTCTTC. Encoded protein: CASRMGLAGAGQFF. The V and J genes are TRBV2 and TRBJ2-1; the match to TRBD2 covers 9 bases. Germline V gene lookup returns CDR1 SNHLY and CDR2 FYNNEI. J lost 12 bases, V lost 6 bases, and 12 bases had no gene match. This CDR3 region has 14 residues.

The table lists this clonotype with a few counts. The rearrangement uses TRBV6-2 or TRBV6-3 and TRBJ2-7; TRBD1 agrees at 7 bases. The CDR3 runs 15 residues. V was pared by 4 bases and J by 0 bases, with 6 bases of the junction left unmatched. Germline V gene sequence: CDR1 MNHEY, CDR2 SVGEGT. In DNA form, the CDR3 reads TGTGCCAGCAGTTCCTCGACAGGGAGCTCCTACGAGCAGTACTTC. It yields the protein CASSSSTGSSYEQYF.

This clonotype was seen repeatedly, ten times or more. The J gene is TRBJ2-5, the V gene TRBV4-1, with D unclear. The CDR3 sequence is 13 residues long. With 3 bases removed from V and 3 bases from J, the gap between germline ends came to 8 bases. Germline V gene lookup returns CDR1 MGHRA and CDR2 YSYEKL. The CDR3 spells CASSQRREETQYF. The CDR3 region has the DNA TGCGCCAGCAGCCAGCGACGGGAAGAGACCCAGTACTTC.

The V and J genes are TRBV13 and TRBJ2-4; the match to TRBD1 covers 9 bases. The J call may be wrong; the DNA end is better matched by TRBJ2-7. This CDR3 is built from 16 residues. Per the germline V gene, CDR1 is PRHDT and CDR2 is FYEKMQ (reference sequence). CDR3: CASSFSPGQGDYEQYF. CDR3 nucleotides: TGTGCCAGCAGCTTTTCTCCGGGACAGGGTGACTACGAGCAGTACTTC.

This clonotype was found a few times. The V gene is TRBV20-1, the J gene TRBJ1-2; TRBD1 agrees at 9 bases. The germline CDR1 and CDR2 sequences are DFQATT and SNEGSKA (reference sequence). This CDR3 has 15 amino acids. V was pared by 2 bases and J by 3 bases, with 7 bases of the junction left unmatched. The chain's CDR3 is CSARPRTGGDYGYTF. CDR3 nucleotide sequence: TGCAGTGCTAGACCCCGTACAGGGGGCGACTATGGCTACACCTTC.

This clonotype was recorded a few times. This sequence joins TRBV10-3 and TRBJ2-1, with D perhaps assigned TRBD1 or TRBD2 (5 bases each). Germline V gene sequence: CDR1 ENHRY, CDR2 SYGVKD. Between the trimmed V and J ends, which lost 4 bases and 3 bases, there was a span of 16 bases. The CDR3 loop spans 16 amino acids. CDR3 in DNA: TGTGCCATCAGTGGCCCGGAGGACACGGTCTACAATGAGCAGTTCTTC. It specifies CAISGPEDTVYNEQFF.

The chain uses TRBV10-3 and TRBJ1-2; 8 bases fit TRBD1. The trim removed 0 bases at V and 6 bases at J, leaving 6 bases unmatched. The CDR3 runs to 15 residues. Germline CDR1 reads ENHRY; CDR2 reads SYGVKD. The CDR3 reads CAISESRQGPHGYTF. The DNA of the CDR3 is TGTGCCATCAGTGAGTCGAGACAGGGGCCCCATGGCTACACCTTC.

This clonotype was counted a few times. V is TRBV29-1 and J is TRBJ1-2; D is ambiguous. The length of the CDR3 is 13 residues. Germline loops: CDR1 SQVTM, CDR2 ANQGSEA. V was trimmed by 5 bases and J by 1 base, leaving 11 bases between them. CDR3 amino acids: CSVSPSLNYGYTF. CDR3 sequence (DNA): TGCAGCGTTAGTCCCAGCCTTAACTATGGCTACACCTTC.

The CDR3 loop reads CASSPRTGDGNTIYF. CDR3 nucleotides: TGCGCCAGCAGCCCCAGGACAGGGGATGGAAACACCATATATTTT. This rearrangement joins TRBV5-1 to TRBJ1-3, with 9 bases aligning to TRBD1. Germline lookup yields CDR1 SGHRS and CDR2 YFSETQ. This CDR3 is built from 15 residues. Unmatched junction bases numbered 5, after V lost 4 bases and J lost 3 bases.

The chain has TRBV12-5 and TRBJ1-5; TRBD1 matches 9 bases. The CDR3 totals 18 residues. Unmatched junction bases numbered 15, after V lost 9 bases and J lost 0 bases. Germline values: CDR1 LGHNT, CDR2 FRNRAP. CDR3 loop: CASRPSFTGGGSNQPQHF. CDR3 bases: TGTGCTAGCAGACCCTCATTTACAGGGGGCGGTAGCAATCAGCCCCAGCATTTT.

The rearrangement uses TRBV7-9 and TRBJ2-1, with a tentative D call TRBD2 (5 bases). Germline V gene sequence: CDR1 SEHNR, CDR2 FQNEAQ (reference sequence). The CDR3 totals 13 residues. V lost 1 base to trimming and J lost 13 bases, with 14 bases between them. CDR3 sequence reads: CASSLGSGETQFF. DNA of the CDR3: TGTGCCAGCAGCTTAGGTTCCGGGGAGACCCAGTTCTTC.

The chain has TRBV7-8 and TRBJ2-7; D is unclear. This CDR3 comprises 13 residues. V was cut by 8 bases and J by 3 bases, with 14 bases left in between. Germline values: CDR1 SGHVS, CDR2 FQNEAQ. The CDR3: CASRMGLGYEQYF. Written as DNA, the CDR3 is TGTGCCAGCCGGATGGGTCTGGGCTACGAGCAGTACTTC.

CDR3 in DNA: TGCGCCAGCAGCCAAGTTCGGTACGGGGGGGCTTCCGGGGAGCTGTTTTTT. The encoded protein is CASSQVRYGGASGELFF. The V gene is TRBV4-1, the J gene TRBJ2-2; 8 bases are a match to TRBD2. There are 17 residues in the CDR3. Trimming at V came to 1 base and at J to 6 bases, leaving 10 bases not matched to a gene. The germline V gene encodes CDR1 MGHRA and CDR2 YSYEKL.

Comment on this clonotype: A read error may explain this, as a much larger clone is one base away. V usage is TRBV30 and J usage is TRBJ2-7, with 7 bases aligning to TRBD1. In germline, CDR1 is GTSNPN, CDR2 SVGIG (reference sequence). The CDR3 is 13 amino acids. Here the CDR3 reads CACRDSLSYERYF. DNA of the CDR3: TGTGCCTGTAGGGACAGCCTATCCTACGAGCGGTACTTC.

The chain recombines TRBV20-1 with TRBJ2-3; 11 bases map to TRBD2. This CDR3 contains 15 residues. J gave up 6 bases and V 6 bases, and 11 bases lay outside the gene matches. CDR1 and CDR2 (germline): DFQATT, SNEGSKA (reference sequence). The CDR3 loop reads CSAGAFSGGADTQYF. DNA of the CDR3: TGCAGTGCGGGCGCTTTTAGCGGGGGGGCGGATACGCAGTATTTT.

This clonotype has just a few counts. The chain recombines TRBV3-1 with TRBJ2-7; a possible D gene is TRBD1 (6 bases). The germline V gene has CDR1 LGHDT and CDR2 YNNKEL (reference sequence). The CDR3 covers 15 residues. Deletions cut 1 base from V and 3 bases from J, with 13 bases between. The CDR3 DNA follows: TGTGCCAGCAGCCAAGCCGGGACACCAGACTACGAGCAGTACTTC. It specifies CASSQAGTPDYEQYF.

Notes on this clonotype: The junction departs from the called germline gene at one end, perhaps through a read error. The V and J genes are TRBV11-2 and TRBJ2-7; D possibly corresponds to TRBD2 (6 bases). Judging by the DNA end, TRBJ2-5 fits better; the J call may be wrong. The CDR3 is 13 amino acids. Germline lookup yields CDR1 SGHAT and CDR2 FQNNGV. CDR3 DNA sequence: TGTGCCAACAGCTTCCCGGGGGTAGAGACCCAGTACTTC. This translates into CANSFPGVETQYF.

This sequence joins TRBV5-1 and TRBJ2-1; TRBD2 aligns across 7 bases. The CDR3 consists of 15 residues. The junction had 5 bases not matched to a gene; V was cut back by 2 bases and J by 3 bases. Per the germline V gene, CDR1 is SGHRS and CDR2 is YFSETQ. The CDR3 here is CASSFFAGDYNEQFF. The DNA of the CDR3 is TGCGCCAGCAGCTTCTTTGCGGGGGACTACAATGAGCAGTTCTTC.

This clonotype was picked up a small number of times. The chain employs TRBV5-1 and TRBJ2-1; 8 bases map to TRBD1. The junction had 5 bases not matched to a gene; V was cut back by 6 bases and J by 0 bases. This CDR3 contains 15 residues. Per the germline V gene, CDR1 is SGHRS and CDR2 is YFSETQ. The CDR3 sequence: CASKTGTGSYNEQFF. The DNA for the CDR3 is TGCGCCAGCAAAACAGGGACAGGCTCCTACAATGAGCAGTTCTTC.